One and the same sample provided the 18 T cell receptor beta chains below, sequenced in a study of T cells in Graves' hyperthyroidism and ophthalmopathy. Researchers amplified the TCR beta CDR3 regions from RNA transcripts. TCR CDR3 regions were first amplified by RT-PCR with HTBI primers. TCRdb analysed the multiplex PCR reads with MiXCR anew, one entry per CDR3 protein. The table shows roughly 280,000 distinct CDR3 sequences, with over 15% occurring only once. The specimen was blood. These receptors originate from a woman aged 60-70 years with Graves' ophthalmopathy.

This chain joins TRBV27 and TRBJ2-3; 7 nucleotides align to TRBD2. Germline lookup yields CDR1 MNHEY and CDR2 SMNVEV (reference sequence). The CDR3 contains 15 residues. The J segment lost 3 bases and the V segment lost 7 bases, leaving 10 bases of the junction unmatched. The CDR3 sequence is CASNPGWTRTDTQYF. The DNA of the CDR3 is TGTGCCAGCAACCCGGGTTGGACTAGAACAGATACGCAGTATTTT.

This clonotype came up many times. The V gene is TRBV28, the J gene TRBJ2-6, with D tentatively TRBD1 (6 bases). This CDR3 has 17 residues. V lost 3 bases and J 0 bases, leaving 12 bases between the germline ends. CDR1 is MDHEN and CDR2 is SYDVKM in the germline V gene. The CDR3 is CASSLGTMSSGANVLTF. The CDR3 DNA reads as TGTGCCAGCAGTTTGGGGACAATGAGCTCTGGGGCCAACGTCCTGACTTTC.

This clonotype was seen ten or more times. The chain links TRBV5-1 to TRBJ2-3; D might be TRBD1 (7 bases). The CDR3 is 17 amino acids. Trimming took off 0 bases at V and 0 bases at J, with 14 bases between the two ends. Germline V gene data show CDR1 as SGHRS and CDR2 as YFSETQ. CDR3 in amino acids: CASSLDGQGGSTDTQYF. DNA of the CDR3: TGCGCCAGCAGCTTGGATGGCCAGGGGGGCAGCACAGATACGCAGTATTTT. Looking up the rest from reference TRBV5-1 and TRBJ2-3 gives the full variable domain: KAGVTQTPRYLIKTRGQQVTLSCSPISGHRSVSWYQQTPGQGLQFLFEYFSETQRNKGNFPGRFSGRQFSNSRSEMNVSTLELGDSALYLCASSLDGQGGSTDTQYFGPGTRLTVL.

This chain joins TRBV7-2 and TRBJ1-2, with D possibly TRBD1 on 6 matching bases. The V end was cut by 4 bases, the J end by 4 bases, with 10 bases between. This CDR3 is 13 amino acids long. Germline loops: CDR1 SGHTA, CDR2 FQGNSA. The chain's CDR3 is CASSSGQTYGYTF. CDR3 DNA sequence: TGTGCCAGCAGCTCCGGACAGACCTATGGCTACACCTTC.

The chain is built from TRBV6-2 or TRBV6-3 and TRBJ2-5; D is perhaps TRBD2 (6 bases). Germline V gene lookup returns CDR1 MNHEY and CDR2 SVGEGT. The CDR3 is 14 residues long. The V end was cut by 5 bases, the J end by 3 bases, with 13 bases between. The CDR3 coding sequence is TGTGCCAGCAGTCTCCGGGACTTAAAAGAGACCCAGTACTTC. It yields the protein CASSLRDLKETQYF.

This clonotype showed up many times. One junction end does not reproduce the germline sequence, and a read error may be involved. The rearrangement links TRBV27 to TRBJ2-7; TRBD1 matches at 8 bases. Germline V gene data show CDR1 as MNHEY and CDR2 as SMNVEV (reference sequence). The CDR3 spans 16 residues. DNA for the CDR3: TGTGCCAGCAGTATATCGACAGGGGACGACTTCTACGAGCAGTACTTC. The encoded protein is CASSISTGDDFYEQYF.

The gene calls are TRBV12-3 or TRBV12-4 and TRBJ1-2, with D possibly being TRBD1 (5 bases). The CDR3 length is 16 residues. V shed 8 bases and J shed 1 base, with 20 bases lying between them. CDR3 DNA sequence: TGTGCCAGCCGGGGGGGGGAAGCGGACGGTAACTATGGCTACACCTTC. It is translated as CASRGGEADGNYGYTF.

The rearrangement uses TRBV2 and TRBJ2-7, with a tentative D call TRBD1 (6 bases). Germline CDR1 and CDR2: SNHLY and FYNNEI. The CDR3 length is 14 residues. The germline V and J ends were trimmed by 6 bases and 1 base, with 13 bases remaining between them. The CDR3 loop is CASRVEGVSYEQYF. The CDR3 nucleotides read TGTGCCAGCAGAGTCGAGGGGGTGTCCTACGAGCAGTACTTC.

The sample holds a few counts of this clonotype. The chain uses TRBV11-3 and TRBJ2-7; TRBD2 aligns across 7 bases. Germline CDR1 reads SGHNT; CDR2 reads YENEEA. Unmatched junction bases numbered 4, after V lost 5 bases and J lost 3 bases. The length of the CDR3 is 13 residues. This CDR3 reads CASSLGGDYEQYF. The CDR3 region has the DNA TGTGCCAGCAGCCTGGGAGGGGACTACGAGCAGTACTTC. The complete variable domain, with remaining parts taken from reference TRBV11-3 and TRBJ2-7, reads EAGVVQSPRYKIIEKKQPVAFWCNPISGHNTLYWYLQNLGQGPELLIRYENEEAVDDSQLPKDRFSAERLKGVDSTLKIQPAELGDSAVYLCASSLGGDYEQYFGPGTRLTVT.

The gene calls are TRBV5-1 and TRBJ2-1; 14 bases agree with TRBD2. There are 16 residues in the CDR3. V was pared by 0 bases and J by 10 bases, with 6 bases of the junction left unmatched. CDR1 is SGHRS and CDR2 is YFSETQ in the germline V gene. The CDR3 loop reads CASSLGGLAGGGEQFF. The CDR3 DNA sequence: TGCGCCAGCAGCTTGGGAGGACTAGCGGGAGGAGGCGAGCAGTTCTTC.

This clonotype was detected many times. V and J are TRBV16 and TRBJ1-1; no reliable D call. V dropped 0 bases and J dropped 3 bases, with 8 bases sitting between them. Germline-derived CDR1 and CDR2 are KGHSY and FQNENV. The CDR3 has 14 amino acids. CDR3 nucleotide sequence: TGTGCCAGCAGCCAATCTCAAGGTCACACTGAAGCTTTCTTT. Encoded protein: CASSQSQGHTEAFF.

The genes are TRBV7-2 and TRBJ1-2, with no clear D. V lost 1 base and J 10 bases, leaving 16 bases between the germline ends. The CDR3 length is 14 residues. Germline V lookup: CDR1 SGHTA, CDR2 FQGNSA. This CDR3 is CASSLEVGQPNYTF. As DNA, the CDR3 is TGTGCCAGCAGCTTAGAAGTTGGTCAGCCGAACTACACCTTC.

This clonotype was recorded a few times. This clone may be a read error of a much larger clone one base away. The CDR3: CASSLQEGRANTEAFF. CDR3 DNA: TGTGCCAGCAGCTTACAAGAAGGCAGAGCTAACACTGAAGCTTTCTTT. The rearrangement uses TRBV7-3 and TRBJ1-1; D unresolved. The germline CDR1 and CDR2 sequences are SGHTA and FQGTGA. The V end lost 2 bases, the J end lost 2 bases, and 15 bases lay between the germline ends. The CDR3 spans 16 residues.

Many counts were recorded for this clonotype. This chain connects TRBV5-1 to TRBJ1-2, with TRBD1 as a possible D gene (6 bases). Germline V gene sequence: CDR1 SGHRS, CDR2 YFSETQ. V was cut by 3 bases and J by 0 bases, with 12 bases left in between. The CDR3 is made up of 15 amino acids. CDR3 in DNA: TGCGCCAGCAGCTCGGGGACATCGCCTAACTATGGCTACACCTTC. Protein: CASSSGTSPNYGYTF.

At least ten counts were recorded for this clonotype. The chain employs TRBV2 and TRBJ1-2; 7 nucleotides agree with TRBD1. From germline, CDR1 is SNHLY and CDR2 FYNNEI. CDR3 length: 14 amino acids. The V gene end was trimmed by 6 bases and the J gene end by 5 bases; junction bases not matched to a gene: 9. This CDR3 is CASRPRGGEYGYTF. The CDR3 DNA is TGTGCCAGCAGGCCCAGGGGGGGGGAATATGGCTACACCTTC.

This clonotype was detected only a few times. The chain combines TRBV20-1 with TRBJ2-1; no definite D call. Trimming stripped 4 bases from V and 7 bases from J, with 11 bases between. The V gene's germline CDR1 is DFQATT and CDR2 SNEGSKA (reference sequence). This CDR3 is 12 amino acids long. The CDR3 nucleotides are TGCAGTGCTACGACTCTAGGAAATGAGCAGTTCTTC. Translation: CSATTLGNEQFF.

The J gene is TRBJ2-3, the V gene TRBV9; 8 nucleotides match TRBD2. This CDR3 spans 18 amino acids. J was trimmed by 4 bases and V by 0 bases; bases with no gene match: 13. CDR1 and CDR2 from the germline V gene are SGDLS and YYNGEE. The CDR3 loop is CASSVGGGTSGVPDTQYF. CDR3 in DNA: TGTGCCAGCAGCGTAGGTGGGGGGACTAGTGGGGTCCCAGATACGCAGTATTTT.

This CDR3 reads CASSRGQSSTDTQYF. In DNA form, the CDR3 reads TGTGCCAGCAGCCGGGGACAAAGTAGCACAGATACGCAGTATTTT. V gene TRBV7-9 combines with J gene TRBJ2-3; D might be TRBD1 (6 bases). Germline CDR1 SEHNR, CDR2 FQNEAQ (reference sequence). V gave up 5 bases and J gave up 0 bases, with 12 bases separating them. CDR3 size: 15 residues.